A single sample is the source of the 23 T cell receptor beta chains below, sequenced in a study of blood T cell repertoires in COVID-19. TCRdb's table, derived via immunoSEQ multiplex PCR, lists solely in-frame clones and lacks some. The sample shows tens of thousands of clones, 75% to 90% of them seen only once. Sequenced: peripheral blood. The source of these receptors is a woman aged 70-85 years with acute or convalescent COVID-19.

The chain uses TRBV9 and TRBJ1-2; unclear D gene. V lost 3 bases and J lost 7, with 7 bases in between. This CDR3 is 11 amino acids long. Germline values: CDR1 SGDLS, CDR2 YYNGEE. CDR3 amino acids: CASSALGGYTF. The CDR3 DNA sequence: TGTGCCAGCAGCGCCCTCGGTGGCTACACCTTC.

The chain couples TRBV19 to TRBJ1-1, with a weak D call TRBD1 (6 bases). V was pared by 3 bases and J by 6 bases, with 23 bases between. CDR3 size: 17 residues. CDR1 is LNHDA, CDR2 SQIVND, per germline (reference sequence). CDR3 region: CASSIFAPPRRGSEAFF. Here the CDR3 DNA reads TGTGCCAGTAGTATTTTCGCCCCCCCCCGCAGGGGTTCTGAAGCTTTCTTT.

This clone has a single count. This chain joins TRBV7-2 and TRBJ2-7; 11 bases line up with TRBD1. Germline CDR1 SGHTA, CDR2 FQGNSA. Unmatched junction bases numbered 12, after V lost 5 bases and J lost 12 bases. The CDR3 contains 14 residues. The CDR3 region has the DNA TGTGCCAGCAGCCGGACAGGGGGCACTACCCCATGGTACTTC. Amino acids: CASSRTGGTTPWYF.

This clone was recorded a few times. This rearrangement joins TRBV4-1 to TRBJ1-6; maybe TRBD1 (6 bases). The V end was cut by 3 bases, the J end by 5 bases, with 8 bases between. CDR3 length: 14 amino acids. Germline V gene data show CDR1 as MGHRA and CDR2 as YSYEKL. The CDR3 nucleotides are TGCGCCAGCAGCCATTGGACAGATAATTCACCCCTCCACTTT. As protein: CASSHWTDNSPLHF.

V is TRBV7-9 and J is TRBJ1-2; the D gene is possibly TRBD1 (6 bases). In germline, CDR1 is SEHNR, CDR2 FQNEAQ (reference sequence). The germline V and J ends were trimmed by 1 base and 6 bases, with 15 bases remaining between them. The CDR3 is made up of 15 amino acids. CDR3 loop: CASSLGPSGGDGYTF. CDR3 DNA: TGTGCCAGCAGCTTAGGGCCCTCGGGGGGCGATGGCTACACCTTC.

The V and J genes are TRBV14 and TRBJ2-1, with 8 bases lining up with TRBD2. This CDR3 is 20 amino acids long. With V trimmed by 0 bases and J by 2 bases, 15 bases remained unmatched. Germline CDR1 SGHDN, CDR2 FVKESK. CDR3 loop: CASSQDQGPASGGPYNEQFF. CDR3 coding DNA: TGTGCCAGCAGCCAAGATCAGGGTCCGGCCAGCGGGGGTCCCTACAATGAGCAGTTCTTC.

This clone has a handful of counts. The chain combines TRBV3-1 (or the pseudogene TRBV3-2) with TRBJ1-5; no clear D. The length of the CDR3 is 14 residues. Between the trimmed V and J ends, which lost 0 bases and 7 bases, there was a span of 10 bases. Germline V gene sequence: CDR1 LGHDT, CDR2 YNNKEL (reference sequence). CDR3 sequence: CASSQDSGSQPQHF. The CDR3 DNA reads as TGTGCCAGCAGCCAAGACTCGGGGTCGCAGCCCCAGCATTTT.

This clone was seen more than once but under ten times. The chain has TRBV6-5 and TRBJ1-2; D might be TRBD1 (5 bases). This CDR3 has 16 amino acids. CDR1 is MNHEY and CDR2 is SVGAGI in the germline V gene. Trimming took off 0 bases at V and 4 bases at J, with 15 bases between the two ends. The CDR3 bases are TGTGCCAGCAGTTACTCCCTCGGAGGGGATCCCTATGGCTACACCTTC. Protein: CASSYSLGGDPYGYTF.

The CDR3 sequence: CASSYSITGSYEQYF. The CDR3 nucleotides read TGTGCCAGCAGTTACTCTATTACGGGCTCCTACGAGCAGTACTTC. V and J are TRBV6-2 or TRBV6-3 and TRBJ2-7, with no clear D. Germline CDR1 and CDR2: MNHEY and SVGEGT. The CDR3 length is 15 residues. Trimming removed 0 bases at V and 0 bases at J, with 9 bases between.

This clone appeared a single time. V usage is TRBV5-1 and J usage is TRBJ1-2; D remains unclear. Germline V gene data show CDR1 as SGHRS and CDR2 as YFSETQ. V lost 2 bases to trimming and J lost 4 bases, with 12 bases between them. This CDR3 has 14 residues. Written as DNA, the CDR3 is TGCGCCAGCAGCTTCTCCACTCCTAGCTATGGCTACACCTTC. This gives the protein CASSFSTPSYGYTF.

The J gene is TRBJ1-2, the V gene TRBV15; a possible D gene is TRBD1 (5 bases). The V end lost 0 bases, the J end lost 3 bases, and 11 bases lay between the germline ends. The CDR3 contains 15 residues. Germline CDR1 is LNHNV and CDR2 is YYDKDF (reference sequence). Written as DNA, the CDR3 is TGTGCCACCAGCAGAGATCTAACAGGCTACTATGGCTACACCTTC. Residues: CATSRDLTGYYGYTF.

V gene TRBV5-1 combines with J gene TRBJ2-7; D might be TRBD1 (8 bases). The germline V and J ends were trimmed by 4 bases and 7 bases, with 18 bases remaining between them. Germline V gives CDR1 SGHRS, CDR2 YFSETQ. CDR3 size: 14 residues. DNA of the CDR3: TGCGCCAGCAGCGGCGGACAGGGACTACGGGAGCAGTACTTC. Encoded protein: CASSGGQGLREQYF. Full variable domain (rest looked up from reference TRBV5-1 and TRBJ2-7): KAGVTQTPRYLIKTRGQQVTLSCSPISGHRSVSWYQQTPGQGLQFLFEYFSETQRNKGNFPGRFSGRQFSNSRSEMNVSTLELGDSALYLCASSGGQGLREQYFGPGTRLTVT.

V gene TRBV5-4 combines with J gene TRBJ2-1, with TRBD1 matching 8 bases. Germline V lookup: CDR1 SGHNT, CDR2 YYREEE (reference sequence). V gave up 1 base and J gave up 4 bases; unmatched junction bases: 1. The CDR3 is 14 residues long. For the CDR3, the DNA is TGTGCCAGCAGCTTGCGGACAGGGTACAATGAGCAGTTCTTC. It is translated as CASSLRTGYNEQFF.

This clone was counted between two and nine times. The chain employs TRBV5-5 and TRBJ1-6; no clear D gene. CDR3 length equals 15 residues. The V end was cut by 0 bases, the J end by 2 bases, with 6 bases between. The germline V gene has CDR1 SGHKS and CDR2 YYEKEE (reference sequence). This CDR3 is CASSLGSTYNSPLHF. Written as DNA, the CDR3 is TGTGCCAGCAGCTTGGGTAGCACCTATAATTCACCCCTCCACTTT.

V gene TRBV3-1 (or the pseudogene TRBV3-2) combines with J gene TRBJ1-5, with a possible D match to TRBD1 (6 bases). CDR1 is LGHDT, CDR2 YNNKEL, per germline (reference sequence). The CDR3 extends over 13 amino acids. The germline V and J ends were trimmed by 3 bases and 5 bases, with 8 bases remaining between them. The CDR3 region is CASSQGADQPQHF. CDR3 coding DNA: TGTGCCAGCAGCCAGGGGGCTGATCAGCCCCAGCATTTT.

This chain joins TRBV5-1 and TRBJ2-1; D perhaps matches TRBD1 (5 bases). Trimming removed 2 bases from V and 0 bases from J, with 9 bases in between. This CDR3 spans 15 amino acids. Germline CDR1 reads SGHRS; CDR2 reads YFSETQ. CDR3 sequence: CASSFDRNSYNEQFF. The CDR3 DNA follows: TGCGCCAGCAGCTTTGACAGAAACTCCTACAATGAGCAGTTCTTC.

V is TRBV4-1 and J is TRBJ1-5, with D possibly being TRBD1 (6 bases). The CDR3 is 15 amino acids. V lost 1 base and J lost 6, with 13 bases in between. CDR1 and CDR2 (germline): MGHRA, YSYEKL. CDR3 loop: CASSQGTASGQPQHF. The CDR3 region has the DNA TGCGCCAGCAGCCAAGGGACAGCCTCAGGTCAGCCCCAGCATTTT.

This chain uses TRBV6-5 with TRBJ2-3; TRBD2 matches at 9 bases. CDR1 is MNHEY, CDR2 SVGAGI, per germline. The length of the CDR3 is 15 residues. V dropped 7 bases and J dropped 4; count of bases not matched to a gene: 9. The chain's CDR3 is CASILGGGAADTQYF. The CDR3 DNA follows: TGTGCCAGCATTTTAGGCGGGGGGGCGGCAGATACGCAGTATTTT.

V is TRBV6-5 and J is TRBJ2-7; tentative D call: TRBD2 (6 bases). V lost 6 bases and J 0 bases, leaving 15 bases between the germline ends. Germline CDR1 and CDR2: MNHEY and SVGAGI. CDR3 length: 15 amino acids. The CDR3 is CASSSAGGASYEQYF. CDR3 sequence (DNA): TGTGCCAGCAGCTCCGCTGGAGGGGCCTCCTACGAGCAGTACTTC.

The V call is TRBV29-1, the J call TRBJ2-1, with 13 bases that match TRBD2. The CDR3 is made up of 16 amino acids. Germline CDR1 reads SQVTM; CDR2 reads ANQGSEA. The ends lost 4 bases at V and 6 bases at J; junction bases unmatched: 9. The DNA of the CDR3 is TGCAGCGTTGGGCTTACTAGCGGGGGGGCATCCAATGAGCAGTTCTTC. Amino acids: CSVGLTSGGASNEQFF.

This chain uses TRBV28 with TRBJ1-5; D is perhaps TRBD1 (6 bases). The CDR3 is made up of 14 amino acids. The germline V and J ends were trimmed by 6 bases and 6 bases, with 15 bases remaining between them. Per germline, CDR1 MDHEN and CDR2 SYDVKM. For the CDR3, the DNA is TGTGCCAGCAGACCTGGGGGGGGCAGTCAGCCCCAGCATTTT. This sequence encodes CASRPGGGSQPQHF.

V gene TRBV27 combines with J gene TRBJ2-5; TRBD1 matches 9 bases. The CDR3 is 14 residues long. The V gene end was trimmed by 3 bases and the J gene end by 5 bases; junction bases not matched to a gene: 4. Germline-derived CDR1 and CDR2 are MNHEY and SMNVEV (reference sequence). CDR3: CASSFLGQGETQYF. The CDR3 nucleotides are TGTGCCAGCAGTTTTTTGGGACAGGGTGAGACCCAGTACTTC.

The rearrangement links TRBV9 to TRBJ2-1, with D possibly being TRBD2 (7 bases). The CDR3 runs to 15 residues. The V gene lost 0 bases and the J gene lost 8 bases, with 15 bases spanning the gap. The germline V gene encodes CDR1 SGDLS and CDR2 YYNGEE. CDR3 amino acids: CASSVDTGGFDEQFF. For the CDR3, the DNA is TGTGCCAGCAGCGTAGATACGGGGGGCTTTGATGAGCAGTTCTTC.